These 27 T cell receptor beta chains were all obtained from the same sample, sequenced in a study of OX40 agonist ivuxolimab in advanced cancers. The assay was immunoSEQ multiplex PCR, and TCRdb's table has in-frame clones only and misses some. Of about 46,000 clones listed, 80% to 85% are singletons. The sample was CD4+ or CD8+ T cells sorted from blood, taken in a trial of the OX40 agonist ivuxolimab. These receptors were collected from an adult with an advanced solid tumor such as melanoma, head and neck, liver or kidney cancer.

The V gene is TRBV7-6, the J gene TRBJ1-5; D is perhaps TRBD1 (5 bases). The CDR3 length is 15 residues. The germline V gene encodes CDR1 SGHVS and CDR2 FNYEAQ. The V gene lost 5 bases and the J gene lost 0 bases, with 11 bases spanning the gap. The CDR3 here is CASSPGGISNQPQHF. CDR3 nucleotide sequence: TGTGCCAGCAGCCCGGGGGGTATTAGCAATCAGCCCCAGCATTTT.

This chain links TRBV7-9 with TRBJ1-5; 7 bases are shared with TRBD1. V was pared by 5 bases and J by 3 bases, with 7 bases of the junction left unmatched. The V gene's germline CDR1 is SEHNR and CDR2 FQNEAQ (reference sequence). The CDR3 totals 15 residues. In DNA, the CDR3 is TGTGCCAGCAGCAGTTCGACAGGGACCAATCAGCCCCAGCATTTT. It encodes CASSSSTGTNQPQHF.

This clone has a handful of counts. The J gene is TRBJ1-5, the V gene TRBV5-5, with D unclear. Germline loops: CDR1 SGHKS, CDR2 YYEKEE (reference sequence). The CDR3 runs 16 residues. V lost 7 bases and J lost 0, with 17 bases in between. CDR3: CASGLRAVDSNQPQHF. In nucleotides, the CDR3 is TGTGCCAGCGGGCTTCGCGCTGTTGATAGCAATCAGCCCCAGCATTTT.

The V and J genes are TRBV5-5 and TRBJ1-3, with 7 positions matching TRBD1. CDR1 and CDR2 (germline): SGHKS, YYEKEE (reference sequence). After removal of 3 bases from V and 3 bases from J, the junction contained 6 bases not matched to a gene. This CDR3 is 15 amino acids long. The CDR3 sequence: CASSSNTGVGNTIYF. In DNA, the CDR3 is TGTGCCAGCAGCTCAAACACAGGGGTTGGAAACACCATATATTTT.

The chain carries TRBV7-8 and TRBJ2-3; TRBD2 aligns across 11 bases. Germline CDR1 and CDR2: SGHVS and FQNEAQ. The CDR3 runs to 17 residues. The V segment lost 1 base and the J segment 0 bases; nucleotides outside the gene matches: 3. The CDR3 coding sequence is TGTGCCAGCAGCTTAGTGCTAGCGGGGGGAAGCACAGATACGCAGTATTTT. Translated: CASSLVLAGGSTDTQYF.

CDR3: CASSRGLAGGSYEQYF. In DNA form, the CDR3 reads TGCGCCAGCAGCCGAGGACTAGCGGGGGGTTCCTACGAGCAGTACTTC. The chain is built from TRBV4-1 and TRBJ2-7; TRBD2 matches 14 bases. Trimming at V came to 4 bases and at J to 1 base, leaving 3 bases not matched to a gene. The CDR3 extends over 16 amino acids. Per the germline V gene, CDR1 is MGHRA and CDR2 is YSYEKL.

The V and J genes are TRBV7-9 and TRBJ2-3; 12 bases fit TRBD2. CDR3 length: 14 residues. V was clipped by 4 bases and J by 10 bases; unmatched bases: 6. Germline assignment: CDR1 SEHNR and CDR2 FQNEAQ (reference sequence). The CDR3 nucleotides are TGTGCCAGCAGCTCCCGGACTAGCGGGGAAGCGCAGTATTTT. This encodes CASSSRTSGEAQYF.

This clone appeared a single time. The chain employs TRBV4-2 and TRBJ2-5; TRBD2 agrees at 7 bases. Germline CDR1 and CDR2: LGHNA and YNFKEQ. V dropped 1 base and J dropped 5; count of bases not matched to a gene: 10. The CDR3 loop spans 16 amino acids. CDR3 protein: CASSQVGGSVGETQYF. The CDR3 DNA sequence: TGTGCCAGCAGCCAAGTGGGGGGGAGTGTTGGGGAGACCCAGTACTTC.

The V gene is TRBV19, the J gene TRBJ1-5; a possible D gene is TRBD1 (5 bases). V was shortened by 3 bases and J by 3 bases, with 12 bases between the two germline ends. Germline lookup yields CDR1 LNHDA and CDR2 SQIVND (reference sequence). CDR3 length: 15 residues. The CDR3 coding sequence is TGTGCCAGTAGTATGTCAGGGATCCCCAATCAGCCCCAGCATTTT. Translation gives CASSMSGIPNQPQHF.

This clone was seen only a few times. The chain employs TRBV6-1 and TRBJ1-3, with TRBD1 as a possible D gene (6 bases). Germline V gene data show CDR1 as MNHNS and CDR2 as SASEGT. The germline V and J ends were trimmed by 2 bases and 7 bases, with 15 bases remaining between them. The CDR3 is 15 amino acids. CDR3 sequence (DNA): TGTGCCAGCAGTGAATATGGGCAGGGGAGGAACACCATATATTTT. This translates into CASSEYGQGRNTIYF.

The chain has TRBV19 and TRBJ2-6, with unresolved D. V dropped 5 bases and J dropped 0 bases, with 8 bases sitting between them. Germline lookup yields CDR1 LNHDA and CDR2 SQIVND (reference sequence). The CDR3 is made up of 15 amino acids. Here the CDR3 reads CASSALSSGANVLTF. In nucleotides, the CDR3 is TGTGCCAGTAGTGCCCTGAGCTCTGGGGCCAACGTCCTGACTTTC.

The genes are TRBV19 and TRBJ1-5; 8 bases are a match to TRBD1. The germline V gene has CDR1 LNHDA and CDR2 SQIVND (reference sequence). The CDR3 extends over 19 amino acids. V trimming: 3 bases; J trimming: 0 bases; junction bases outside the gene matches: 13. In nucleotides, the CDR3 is TGTGCCAGTAGTATGACAGGGGTTAACTCGCGGTATAGCAATCAGCCCCAGCATTTT. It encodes CASSMTGVNSRYSNQPQHF.

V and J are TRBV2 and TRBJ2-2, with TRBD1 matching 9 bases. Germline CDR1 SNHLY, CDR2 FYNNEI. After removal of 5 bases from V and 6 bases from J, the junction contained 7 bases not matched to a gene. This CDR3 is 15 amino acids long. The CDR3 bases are TGTGCCAGCAGTCTAACAGGGGGCCCGGCCGGGGAGCTGTTTTTT. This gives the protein CASSLTGGPAGELFF.

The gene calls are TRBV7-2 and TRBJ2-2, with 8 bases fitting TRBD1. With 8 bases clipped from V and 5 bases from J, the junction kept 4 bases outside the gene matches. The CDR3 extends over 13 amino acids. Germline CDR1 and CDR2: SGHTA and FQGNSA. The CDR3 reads CASRRGPTGELFF. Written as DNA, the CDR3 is TGTGCCAGCCGCAGGGGGCCGACCGGGGAGCTGTTTTTT.

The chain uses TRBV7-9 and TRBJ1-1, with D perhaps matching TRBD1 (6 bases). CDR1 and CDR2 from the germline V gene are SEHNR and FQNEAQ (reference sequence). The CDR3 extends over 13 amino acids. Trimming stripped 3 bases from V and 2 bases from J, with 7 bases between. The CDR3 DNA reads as TGTGCCAGCAGCTTGGGACAAAACACTGAAGCTTTCTTT. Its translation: CASSLGQNTEAFF.

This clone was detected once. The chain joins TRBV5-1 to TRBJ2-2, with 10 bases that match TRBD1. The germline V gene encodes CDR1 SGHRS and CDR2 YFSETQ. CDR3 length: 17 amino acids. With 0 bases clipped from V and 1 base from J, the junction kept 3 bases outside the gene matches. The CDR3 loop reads CASSLAGQGMNTGELFF. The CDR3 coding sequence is TGCGCCAGCAGCTTGGCGGGACAGGGGATGAACACCGGGGAGCTGTTTTTT.

The CDR3 loop reads CASSVGQGPEEQFF. The CDR3 region has the DNA TGTGCCAGTAGTGTCGGACAGGGCCCCGAGGAGCAGTTCTTC. The chain combines TRBV19 with TRBJ2-1, with 8 bases that match TRBD1. V lost 5 bases to trimming and J lost 10 bases; unmatched junction nucleotides: 10. The CDR3 is 14 amino acids. Germline-derived CDR1 and CDR2 are LNHDA and SQIVND (reference sequence).

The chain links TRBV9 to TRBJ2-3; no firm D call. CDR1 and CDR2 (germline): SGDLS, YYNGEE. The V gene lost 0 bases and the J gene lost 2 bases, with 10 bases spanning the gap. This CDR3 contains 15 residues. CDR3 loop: CASSVGFTDTDTQYF. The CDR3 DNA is TGTGCCAGCAGCGTAGGGTTCACGGACACAGATACGCAGTATTTT.

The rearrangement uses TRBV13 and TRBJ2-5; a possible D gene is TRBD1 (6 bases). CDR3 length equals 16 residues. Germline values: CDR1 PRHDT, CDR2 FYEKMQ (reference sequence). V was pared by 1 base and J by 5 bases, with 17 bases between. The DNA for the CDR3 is TGTGCCAGCAGCTTAGTTGGCCAGGCTAGGGGGGAGACCCAGTACTTC. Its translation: CASSLVGQARGETQYF.

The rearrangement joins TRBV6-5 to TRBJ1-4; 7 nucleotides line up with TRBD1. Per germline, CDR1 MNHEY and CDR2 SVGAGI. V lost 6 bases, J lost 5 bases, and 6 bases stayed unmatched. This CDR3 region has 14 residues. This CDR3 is CASRPGQLNEKLFF. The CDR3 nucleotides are TGTGCCAGCAGGCCGGGACAGCTGAATGAAAAACTGTTTTTT.

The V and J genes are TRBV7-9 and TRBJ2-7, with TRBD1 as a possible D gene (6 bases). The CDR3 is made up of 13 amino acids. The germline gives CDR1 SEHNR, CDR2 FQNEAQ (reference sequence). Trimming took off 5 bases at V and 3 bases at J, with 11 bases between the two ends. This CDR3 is CASSHRDNYEQYF. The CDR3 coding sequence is TGTGCCAGCAGCCACCGGGACAACTACGAGCAGTACTTC. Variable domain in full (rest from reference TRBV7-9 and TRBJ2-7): DTGVSQNPRHKITKRGQNVTFRCDPISEHNRLYWYRQTLGQGPEFLTYFQNEAQLEKSRLLSDRFSAERPKGSFSTLEIQRTEQGDSAMYLCASSHRDNYEQYFGPGTRLTVT.

For the CDR3, the DNA is TGTGCCAGCAGTCCCGGGACAGGGGCGGCCGGGGAGCTGTTTTTT. Protein: CASSPGTGAAGELFF. This sequence joins TRBV25-1 and TRBJ2-2; TRBD1 aligns across 10 bases. The CDR3 sequence is 15 residues long. Germline values: CDR1 MGHDK, CDR2 SYGVNS. V was pared by 5 bases and J by 6 bases, with 6 bases of the junction left unmatched.

In DNA form, the CDR3 reads TGTGCCAGCAGCCCCCTAGGTTTTGGGGCCAACGTCCTGACTTTC. The encoded protein is CASSPLGFGANVLTF. V gene TRBV9 combines with J gene TRBJ2-6, with D unclear. The CDR3 loop spans 15 amino acids. V shed 4 bases and J shed 3 bases, with 11 bases lying between them. Germline V gene sequence: CDR1 SGDLS, CDR2 YYNGEE.

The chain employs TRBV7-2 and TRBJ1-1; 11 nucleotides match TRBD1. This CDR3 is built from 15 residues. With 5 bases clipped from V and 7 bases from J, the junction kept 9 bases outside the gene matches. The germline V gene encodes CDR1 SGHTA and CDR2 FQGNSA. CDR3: CASSPRTGGVGEAFF. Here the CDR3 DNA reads TGTGCCAGCAGCCCGCGGACAGGGGGCGTCGGTGAAGCTTTCTTT.

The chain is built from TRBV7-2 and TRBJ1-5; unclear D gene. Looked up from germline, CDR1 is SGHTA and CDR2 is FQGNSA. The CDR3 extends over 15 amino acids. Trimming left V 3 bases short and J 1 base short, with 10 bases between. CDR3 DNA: TGTGCCAGCAGCTTTCAGGATACCAGCAATCAGCCCCAGCATTTT. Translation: CASSFQDTSNQPQHF.

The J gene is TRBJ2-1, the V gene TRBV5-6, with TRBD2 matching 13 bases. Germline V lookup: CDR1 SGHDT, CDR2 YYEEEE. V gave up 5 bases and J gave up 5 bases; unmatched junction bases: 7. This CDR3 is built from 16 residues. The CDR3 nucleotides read TGTGCCAGCAGTTCCGGACTAGCGGGGGCACACAATGAGCAGTTCTTC. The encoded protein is CASSSGLAGAHNEQFF.

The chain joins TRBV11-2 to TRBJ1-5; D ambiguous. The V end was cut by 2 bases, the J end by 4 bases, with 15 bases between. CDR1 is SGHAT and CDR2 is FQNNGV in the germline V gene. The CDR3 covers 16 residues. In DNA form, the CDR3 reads TGTGCCAGCAGCTTATCTCCATGGCGCTCAAATCAGCCCCAGCATTTT. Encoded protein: CASSLSPWRSNQPQHF.